The present T cell receptor (beta chain) was sequenced within a study of cytomegalovirus exposure and HLA in healthy donors. Trimming took 5 bases from V and 2 from J, leaving 20 bases between them. Germline assignment: CDR1 SGHAT and CDR2 FQNNGV. The length of the CDR3 is 17 residues. The primer mix had 60 Vbeta and 13 Jbeta primers. Only in-frame clones appear in the TCRdb table, and some are missing; sequencing was by immunoSEQ multiplex PCR. The sample lists around 220,000 clones, roughly four fifths occurring once. The clonotype originates from a girl aged 2-10 years in good health and CMV-seronegative. This chain joins TRBV11-2 and TRBJ2-3; maybe TRBD2 (6 bases). The sequenced sample consisted of PBMCs. The CDR3 bases are TGTGCCAGCAGCCCCGGCCGAGCGGGCACCTCCACAGATACGCAGTATTTT. Protein: CASSPGRAGTSTDTQYF.